This T cell receptor beta chain was captured by sequencing in a study of T cell changes during pregnancy in multiple sclerosis. Only in-frame clones appear in the TCRdb table, and some are missing; sequencing was by immunoSEQ multiplex PCR. In the table there are about 17,000 clones, 70% to 90% of which are singletons. The sequenced sample was CD8+ T cells from peripheral blood mononuclear cells, obtained after pregnancy. The clonotype originates from a female donor with multiple sclerosis, enrolled in a pregnancy study.

CDR3 region: CASSSWTPGTEQYF. CDR3 sequence (DNA): TGTGCCAGCAGCTCCTGGACACCCGGAACCGAGCAGTACTTC. This chain uses TRBV13 with TRBJ2-7; a possible D gene is TRBD1 (5 bases). Trimming shortened V by 4 bases and J by 6 bases, and 16 bases separated the two germline ends. Germline values: CDR1 PRHDT, CDR2 FYEKMQ (reference sequence). This CDR3 region has 14 residues.